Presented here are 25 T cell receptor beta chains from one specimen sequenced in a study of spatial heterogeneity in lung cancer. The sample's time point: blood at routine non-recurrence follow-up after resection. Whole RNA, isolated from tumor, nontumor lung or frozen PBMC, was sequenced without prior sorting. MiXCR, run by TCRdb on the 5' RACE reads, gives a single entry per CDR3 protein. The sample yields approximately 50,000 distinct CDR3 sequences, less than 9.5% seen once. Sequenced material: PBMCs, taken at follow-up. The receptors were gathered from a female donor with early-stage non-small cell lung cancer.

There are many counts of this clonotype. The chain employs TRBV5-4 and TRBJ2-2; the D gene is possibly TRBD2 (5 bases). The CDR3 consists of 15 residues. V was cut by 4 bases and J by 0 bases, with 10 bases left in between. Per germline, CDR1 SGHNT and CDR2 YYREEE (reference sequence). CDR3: CASSPREANTGELFF. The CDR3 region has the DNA TGTGCCAGCAGCCCACGGGAAGCGAACACCGGGGAGCTGTTTTTT.

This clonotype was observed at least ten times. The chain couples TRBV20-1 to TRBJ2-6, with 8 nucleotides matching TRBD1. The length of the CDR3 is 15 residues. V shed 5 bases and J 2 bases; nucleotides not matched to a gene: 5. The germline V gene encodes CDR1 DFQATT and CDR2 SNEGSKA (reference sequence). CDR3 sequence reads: CSAATGGTGANVLTF. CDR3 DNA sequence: TGCAGTGCTGCCACAGGGGGAACTGGGGCCAACGTCCTGACTTTC.

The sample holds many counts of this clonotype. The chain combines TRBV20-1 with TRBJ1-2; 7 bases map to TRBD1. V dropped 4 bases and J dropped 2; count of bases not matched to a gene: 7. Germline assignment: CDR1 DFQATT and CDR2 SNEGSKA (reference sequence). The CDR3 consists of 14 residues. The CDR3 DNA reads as TGCAGTGCTAAGACAGGGACCCTCAACTATGGCTACACCTTC. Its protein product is CSAKTGTLNYGYTF.

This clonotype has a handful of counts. The CDR3 DNA follows: TGTGCCAGCAGCAATTACAGGGGGAACACTGAAGCTTTCTTT. Its protein is CASSNYRGNTEAFF. The V and J genes are TRBV7-2 and TRBJ1-1, with 7 positions matching TRBD1. The CDR3 runs to 14 residues. Germline CDR1 is SGHTA and CDR2 is FQGNSA. V was pared by 5 bases and J by 1 base, with 4 bases of the junction left unmatched. The full variable domain, its missing parts supplied by reference TRBV7-2 and TRBJ1-1, is GAGVSQSPSNKVTEKGKDVELRCDPISGHTALYWYRQSLGQGLEFLIYFQGNSAPDKSGLPSDRFSAERTGGSVSTLTIQRTQQEDSAVYLCASSNYRGNTEAFFGQGTRLTVV.

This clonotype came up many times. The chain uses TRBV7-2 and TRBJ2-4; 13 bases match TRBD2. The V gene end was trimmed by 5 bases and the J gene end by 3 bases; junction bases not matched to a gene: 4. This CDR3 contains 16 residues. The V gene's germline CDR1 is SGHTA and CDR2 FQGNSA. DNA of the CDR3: TGTGCCAGCAGCACTAGCGGGGGGGCCGGCAAAAACATTCAGTACTTC. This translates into CASSTSGGAGKNIQYF.

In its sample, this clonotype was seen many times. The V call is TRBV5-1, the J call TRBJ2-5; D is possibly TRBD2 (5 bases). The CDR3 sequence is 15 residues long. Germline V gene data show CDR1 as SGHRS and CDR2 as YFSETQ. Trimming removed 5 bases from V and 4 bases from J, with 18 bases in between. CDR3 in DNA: TGCGCCAGCAGACAGAGGGAGAGGTTAGCAGAGACCCAGTACTTC. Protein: CASRQRERLAETQYF.

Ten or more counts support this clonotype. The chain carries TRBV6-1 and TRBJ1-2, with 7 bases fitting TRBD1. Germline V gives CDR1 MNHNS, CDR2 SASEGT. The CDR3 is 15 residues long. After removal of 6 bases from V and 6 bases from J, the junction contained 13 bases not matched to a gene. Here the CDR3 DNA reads TGTGCCAGCAGACTCAGACAGGGAAGCATGGATGGCTACACCTTC. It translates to CASRLRQGSMDGYTF.

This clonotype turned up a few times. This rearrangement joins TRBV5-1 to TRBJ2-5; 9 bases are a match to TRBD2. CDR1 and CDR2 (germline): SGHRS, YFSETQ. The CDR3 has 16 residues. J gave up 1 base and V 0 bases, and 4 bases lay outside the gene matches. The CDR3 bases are TGCGCCAGCAGCTTGGGTGCTAGCGGGGTCCAAGAGACCCAGTACTTC. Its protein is CASSLGASGVQETQYF.

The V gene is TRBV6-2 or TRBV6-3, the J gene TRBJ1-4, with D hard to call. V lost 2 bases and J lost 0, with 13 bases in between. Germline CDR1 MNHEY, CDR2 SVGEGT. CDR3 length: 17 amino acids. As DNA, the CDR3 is TGTGCCAGCAGTTACCCCGACCTCGTTGCAACTAATGAAAAACTGTTTTTT. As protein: CASSYPDLVATNEKLFF.

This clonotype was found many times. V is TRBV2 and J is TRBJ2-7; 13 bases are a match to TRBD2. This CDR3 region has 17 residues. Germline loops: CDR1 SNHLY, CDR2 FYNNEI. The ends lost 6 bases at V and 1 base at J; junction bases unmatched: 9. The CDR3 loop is CASSPGLAGSMSYEQYF. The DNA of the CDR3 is TGTGCCAGCAGCCCGGGACTAGCGGGGTCGATGTCCTACGAGCAGTACTTC.

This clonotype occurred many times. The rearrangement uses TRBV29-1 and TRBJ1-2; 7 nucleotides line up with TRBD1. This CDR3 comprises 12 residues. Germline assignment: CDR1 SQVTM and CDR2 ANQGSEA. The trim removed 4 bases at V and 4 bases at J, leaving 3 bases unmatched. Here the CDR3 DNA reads TGCAGCGTTGGACAGGGAGTCTATGGCTACACCTTC. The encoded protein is CSVGQGVYGYTF.

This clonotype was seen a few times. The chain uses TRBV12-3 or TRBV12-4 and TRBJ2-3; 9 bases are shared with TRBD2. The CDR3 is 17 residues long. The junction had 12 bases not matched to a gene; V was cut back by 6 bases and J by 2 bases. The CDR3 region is CASRVASGAALTDTQYF. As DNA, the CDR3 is TGTGCCAGCAGGGTGGCTAGCGGGGCTGCCCTCACAGATACGCAGTATTTT.

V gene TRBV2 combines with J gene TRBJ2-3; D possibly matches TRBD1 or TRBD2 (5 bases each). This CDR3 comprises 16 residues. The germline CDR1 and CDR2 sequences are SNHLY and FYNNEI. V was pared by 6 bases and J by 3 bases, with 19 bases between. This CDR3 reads CASSDRGLARTDTQYF. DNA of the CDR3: TGTGCCAGCAGCGACCGGGGCCTTGCCAGAACAGATACGCAGTATTTT.

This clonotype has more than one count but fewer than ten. The chain's CDR3 is CASSSRGGTTQYNEQFF. CDR3 nucleotides: TGCGCCAGCAGCTCCCGGGGAGGTACCACACAATATAATGAGCAGTTCTTC. The V call is TRBV4-1, the J call TRBJ2-1; possibly TRBD2 for D (6 bases). This CDR3 comprises 17 residues. CDR1 and CDR2 from the germline V gene are MGHRA and YSYEKL. V was pared by 5 bases and J by 7 bases, with 24 bases between.

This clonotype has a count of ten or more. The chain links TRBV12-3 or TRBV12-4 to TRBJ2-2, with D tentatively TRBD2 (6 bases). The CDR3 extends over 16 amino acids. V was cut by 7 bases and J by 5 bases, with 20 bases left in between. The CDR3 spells CASTLRGRGLTGELFF. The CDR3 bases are TGTGCCAGCACCCTAAGAGGTCGGGGGTTGACCGGGGAGCTGTTTTTT.

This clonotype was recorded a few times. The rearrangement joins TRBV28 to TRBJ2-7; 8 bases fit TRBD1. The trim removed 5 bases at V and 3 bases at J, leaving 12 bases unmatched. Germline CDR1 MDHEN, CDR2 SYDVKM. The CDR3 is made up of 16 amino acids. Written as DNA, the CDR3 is TGTGCCAGCAGTCGTCTAGGACAGGGAAGTCGCTACGAGCAGTACTTC. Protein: CASSRLGQGSRYEQYF.

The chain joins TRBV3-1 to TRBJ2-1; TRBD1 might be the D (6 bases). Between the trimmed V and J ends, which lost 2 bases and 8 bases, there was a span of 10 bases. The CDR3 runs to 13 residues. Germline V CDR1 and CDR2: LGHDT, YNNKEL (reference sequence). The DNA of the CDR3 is TGTGCCAGCAGCCAACCAGGGGCCCATGAGCAGTTCTTC. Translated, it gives CASSQPGAHEQFF.

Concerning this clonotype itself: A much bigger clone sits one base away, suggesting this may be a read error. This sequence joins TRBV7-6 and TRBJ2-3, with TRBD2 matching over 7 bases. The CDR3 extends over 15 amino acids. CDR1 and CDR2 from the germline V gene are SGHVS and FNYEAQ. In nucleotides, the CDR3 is TGTGACAGCAGCCATATGACTAGCAGCACAGATACGCAGTATTTT. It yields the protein CDSSHMTSSTDTQYF. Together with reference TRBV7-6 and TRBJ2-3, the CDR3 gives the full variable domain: GAGVSQSPRYKVTKRGQDVALRCDPISGHVSLYWYRQALGQGPEFLTYFNYEAQQDKSGLPNDRFSAERPEGSISTLTIQRTEQRDSAMYRCDSSHMTSSTDTQYFGPGTRLTVL.

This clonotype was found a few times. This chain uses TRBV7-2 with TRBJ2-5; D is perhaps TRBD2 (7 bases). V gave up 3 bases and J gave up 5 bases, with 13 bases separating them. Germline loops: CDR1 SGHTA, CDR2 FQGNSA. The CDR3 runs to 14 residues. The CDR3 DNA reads TGTGCCAGCAGCTTCACGGGGGGCGATGAGACCCAGTACTTC. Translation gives CASSFTGGDETQYF. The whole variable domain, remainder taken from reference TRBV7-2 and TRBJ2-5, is GAGVSQSPSNKVTEKGKDVELRCDPISGHTALYWYRQSLGQGLEFLIYFQGNSAPDKSGLPSDRFSAERTGGSVSTLTIQRTQQEDSAVYLCASSFTGGDETQYFGPGTRLLVL.

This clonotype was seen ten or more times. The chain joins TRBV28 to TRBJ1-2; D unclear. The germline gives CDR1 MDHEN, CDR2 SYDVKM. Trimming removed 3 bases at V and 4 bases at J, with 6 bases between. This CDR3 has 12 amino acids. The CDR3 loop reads CASSFDGYGYTF. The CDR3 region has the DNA TGTGCCAGCAGTTTCGACGGCTATGGCTACACCTTC.

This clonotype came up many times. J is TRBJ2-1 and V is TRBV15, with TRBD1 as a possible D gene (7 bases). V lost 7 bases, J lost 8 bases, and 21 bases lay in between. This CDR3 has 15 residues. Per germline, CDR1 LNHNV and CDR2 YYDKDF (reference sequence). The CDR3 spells CATIFLGAGGHEQFF. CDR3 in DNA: TGTGCCACCATCTTCCTTGGGGCAGGGGGGCATGAGCAGTTCTTC.

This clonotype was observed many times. CDR3 residues: CASSANSGGTDTQYF. In DNA, the CDR3 is TGTGCCAGCTCAGCAAATAGCGGGGGCACAGATACGCAGTATTTT. This rearrangement joins TRBV18 to TRBJ2-3; 8 bases agree with TRBD2. CDR3 size: 15 residues. Germline assignment: CDR1 KGHSH and CDR2 LQKENI. Trimming cost V 5 bases and J 1 base; bases outside gene matches: 5.

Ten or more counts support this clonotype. The DNA for the CDR3 is TGTGCCAGCAGGCTCCAAAGTGAACCCCAGCATTTT. It specifies CASRLQSEPQHF. This chain links TRBV12-3 or TRBV12-4 with TRBJ1-5; D not certain. V lost 6 bases to trimming and J lost 10 bases, with 13 bases between them. CDR3 length equals 12 residues.

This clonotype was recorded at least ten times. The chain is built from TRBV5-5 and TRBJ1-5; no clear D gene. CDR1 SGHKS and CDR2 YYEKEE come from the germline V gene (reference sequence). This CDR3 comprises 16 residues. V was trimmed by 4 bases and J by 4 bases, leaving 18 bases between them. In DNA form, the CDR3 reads TGTGCCAGCAGCGATGCGGTCGGACGAGGTAATCAGCCCCAGCATTTT. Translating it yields CASSDAVGRGNQPQHF.

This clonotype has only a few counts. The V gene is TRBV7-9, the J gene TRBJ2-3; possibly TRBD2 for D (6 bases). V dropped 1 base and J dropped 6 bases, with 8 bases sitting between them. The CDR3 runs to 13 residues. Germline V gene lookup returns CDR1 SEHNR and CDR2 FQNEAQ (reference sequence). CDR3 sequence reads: CASSLGAGDTQYF. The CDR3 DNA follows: TGTGCCAGCAGCTTAGGCGCGGGGGATACGCAGTATTTT.